The rows below give T cell receptor beta chains drawn from one sample of a study of blood T cell repertoires in COVID-19. Some clones are missing from TCRdb's copy, which holds only in-frame ones; the method was immunoSEQ multiplex PCR. The sample carries roughly 100,000 clones, about three quarters recorded once. Sequenced: peripheral blood. Receptors were obtained from a woman in her 70s with acute or convalescent COVID-19. The CDR3 runs from the conserved cysteine through the conserved F or W. Fields, in order: V gene, clone size, J gene, D gene, CDR3 DNA, CDR3 protein. The D gene is left open where the match is weak. Some rows mark clone size as missing; the rest say once, few, many or name a class of expanded clone.

V: TRBV4-2
size: .
J: TRBJ1-1
D: .
DNA: TGTGCCAGCAGTCGGGGGGAGGGACAACAGAACACTGAAGCTTTCTTT
CDR3: CASSRGEGQQNTEAFF

V: TRBV5-4
size: .
J: TRBJ2-7
D: TRBD2
DNA: TGTGCCAGCAGCTTGGCAGCGGGGGGCTCCTACGAGCAGTACTTC
CDR3: CASSLAAGGSYEQYF

V: TRBV19
size: .
J: TRBJ2-1
D: TRBD1
DNA: TGTGCCAGTAGTATTGGGACAGGGGGCTACAATGAGCAGTTCTTC
CDR3: CASSIGTGGYNEQFF

V: TRBV29-1
size: few
J: TRBJ1-6
D: .
DNA: TGCAGCGTTGAAGAACCAACGGGTTCACCCCTCCACTTT
CDR3: CSVEEPTGSPLHF

V: TRBV12-3/TRBV12-4
size: once
J: TRBJ1-5
D: TRBD1
DNA: TGTGCCAGCAGTCCTAGACAGGGGACCCAGCATTTT
CDR3: CASSPRQGTQHF

V: TRBV27
size: .
J: TRBJ2-7
D: .
DNA: TGTGCCAGCAGTTTCTCCTCACTTGGGAGAGCCGAGCAGTACTTC
CDR3: CASSFSSLGRAEQYF

V: TRBV10-1
size: .
J: TRBJ2-2
D: .
DNA: TGCGCCAGCAGTGCTTCGGGGAGGAACACCGGGGAGCTGTTTTTT
CDR3: CASSASGRNTGELFF

V: TRBV27
size: .
J: TRBJ2-5
D: TRBD2
DNA: TGTGCCAGCTCCAATCTATTAGCGGGGGACCAAGAGACCCAGTACTTC
CDR3: CASSNLLAGDQETQYF

V: TRBV19
size: .
J: TRBJ1-5
D: .
DNA: TGTGCCAGTAGTATAGTCCCCCCCATCGAGAGCAATCAGCCCCAGCATTTT
CDR3: CASSIVPPIESNQPQHF

V: TRBV18
size: .
J: TRBJ1-6
D: TRBD1
DNA: TGTGCCAGCTCACGGACAGGGCATAATTCACCCCTCCACTTT
CDR3: CASSRTGHNSPLHF

V: TRBV7-6
size: few
J: TRBJ1-5
D: .
DNA: TGTGCCAGCAGCCCGCGGGGGGATCAGCCCCAGCATTTT
CDR3: CASSPRGDQPQHF

V: TRBV28
size: many
J: TRBJ2-7
D: .
DNA: TGTGCCAGCAGTTTAATCGGTAGGGGGAAGGTTAAGTACGAGCAGTACTTC
CDR3: CASSLIGRGKVKYEQYF

V: TRBV30
size: .
J: TRBJ2-1
D: TRBD2
DNA: TGTGCCTGGAGTCTACGGACTAGCGGGGGGGCACGCCCCCAGTACAATGAGCAGTTCTTC
CDR3: CAWSLRTSGGARPQYNEQFF

V: TRBV30
size: .
J: TRBJ1-3
D: .
DNA: TGTGCCTGGAGTGTACTACCCGGAAACACCATATATTTT
CDR3: CAWSVLPGNTIYF

V: TRBV4-2
size: once
J: TRBJ2-2
D: .
DNA: TGTGCCAGCAGCCAAGATCCAGCCGGGGAGCTGTTTTTT
CDR3: CASSQDPAGELFF